The rows below give T cell receptor beta chains drawn from one sample of a study of CD8 T cells in Susac syndrome. TCRdb itself ran the immunoSEQ multiplex PCR reads through MiXCR, one entry per CDR3 protein. The sample carries fewer than 65,000 distinct CDR3 sequences, approximately 90% recorded once. Material for sequencing was CD8+ T cells from PBMCs. The receptors derive from a human donor in good health. Each CDR3 is given with its conserved first and last residue. A D gene is named only where the DNA matches it firmly. Size is stated for part of the rows, as once, few or many counts, or as a class when the clone is expanded.

clone size	J gene	D gene	V gene	CDR3 protein	CDR3 DNA
few	TRBJ2-7	-	TRBV18	CASSPGSEQYF	TGTGCCAGCTCACCAGGTTCCGAGCAGTACTTC
few	TRBJ2-7	-	TRBV12-3/TRBV12-4	CASSFNGEQYF	TGTGCCAGCAGTTTTAATGGGGAGCAGTACTTC
-	TRBJ2-7	-	TRBV4-1	CASSQDPFEQYF	TGCGCCAGCAGCCAAGATCCGTTCGAGCAGTACTTC
once	TRBJ1-1	-	TRBV5-4	CASSSSDGGLVDTEAFF	TGTGCCAGCAGCTCCTCGGACGGGGGTTTGGTCGACACTGAAGCTTTCTTT
-	TRBJ2-7	-	TRBV29-1	CSVLGISYEQYF	TGCAGCGTGTTAGGGATTTCCTACGAGCAGTACTTC
-	TRBJ2-7	-	TRBV5-6	CASRLSEVYEQYF	TGTGCCAGCAGGCTCAGCGAAGTCTACGAGCAGTACTTC
once	TRBJ2-2	-	TRBV6-2/TRBV6-3	CASSDRDVAVTGELFF	TGTGCCAGCAGTGACCGGGATGTAGCGGTCACCGGGGAGCTGTTTTTT
-	TRBJ1-1	-	TRBV6-1	CASSEARYYFNTEAFF	TGTGCCAGCAGTGAAGCGCGGTATTACTTCAACACTGAAGCTTTCTTT
once	TRBJ2-5	-	TRBV29-1	CSVLKETQYF	TGCAGCGTTCTTAAAGAGACCCAGTACTTC
-	TRBJ1-1	-	TRBV28	CASSFVTTGTEAFF	TGTGCCAGCAGTTTTGTCACGACCGGCACTGAAGCTTTCTTT
-	TRBJ1-2	-	TRBV19	CASSLGGNYGYTF	TGTGCCAGTAGTTTGGGGGGGAACTATGGCTACACCTTC
-	TRBJ2-3	-	TRBV27	CASSLGRGRADTQYF	TGTGCCAGCAGTTTAGGAAGGGGGAGGGCAGATACGCAGTATTTT
-	TRBJ1-5	TRBD1	TRBV28	CASSSHPRTGDFLGDQPQHF	TGTGCCAGCAGTTCACACCCTCGGACAGGGGACTTCTTAGGGGATCAGCCCCAGCATTTT
-	TRBJ2-7	TRBD1	TRBV7-3	CASSATGAYEQYF	TGTGCCAGCAGCGCGACAGGGGCCTACGAGCAGTACTTC
-	TRBJ2-7	-	TRBV27	CASRTAIDPYEQYF	TGTGCCAGCAGAACGGCCATCGACCCCTACGAGCAGTACTTC
-	TRBJ2-6	-	TRBV19	CASSIGPGANVLTF	TGTGCCAGTAGTATTGGACCTGGGGCCAACGTCCTGACTTTC
-	TRBJ2-1	TRBD1	TRBV12-5	CASGRGTGGSEQFF	TGTGCTAGTGGTCGAGGGACAGGGGGTAGTGAGCAGTTCTTC
-	TRBJ2-3	-	TRBV20-1	CSARGGSPDTQYF	TGCAGTGCCAGGGGGGGTAGCCCAGATACGCAGTATTTT
-	TRBJ2-2	-	TRBV7-3	CASSSYRVLNTGELFF	TGTGCCAGCAGCTCCTACAGGGTATTGAACACCGGGGAGCTGTTTTTT
-	TRBJ1-4	-	TRBV6-5	CASSYSRAANEKLFF	TGTGCCAGCAGTTACAGTCGGGCGGCTAATGAAAAACTGTTTTTT
-	TRBJ1-5	-	TRBV24-1	CATNLRGPDNQPQHF	TGTGCCACCAACCTCCGGGGTCCCGATAATCAGCCCCAGCATTTT
-	TRBJ1-5	-	TRBV9	CASSAATGNNQPQHF	TGTGCCAGCAGTGCAGCGACAGGAAACAATCAGCCCCAGCATTTT
-	TRBJ1-6	-	TRBV2	CASSAAYNSPLHF	TGTGCCAGCAGTGCCGCGTATAATTCACCCCTCCACTTT
-	TRBJ2-3	TRBD1	TRBV13	CASSSSGGWTDTQYF	TGTGCCAGCAGCTCTTCAGGGGGATGGACAGATACGCAGTATTTT
-	TRBJ2-5	TRBD2	TRBV6-6	CASSPIAGVGETQYF	TGTGCCAGCAGTCCTATAGCGGGGGTGGGGGAGACCCAGTACTTC
-	TRBJ2-6	-	TRBV7-9	CASSEGYSVPGANVLTF	TGTGCCAGCAGCGAGGGCTATTCGGTGCCTGGGGCCAACGTCCTGACTTTC
-	TRBJ2-5	-	TRBV7-9	CASSLAGSGQETQYF	TGTGCCAGCAGCTTAGCGGGGAGCGGCCAAGAGACCCAGTACTTC
once	TRBJ2-7	-	TRBV7-9	CASSLAGSPSSYEQYF	TGTGCCAGCAGCTTAGCGGGCAGCCCCAGCTCCTACGAGCAGTACTTC
-	TRBJ2-5	-	TRBV6-5	CASSYSRGRPGETQYF	TGTGCCAGCAGTTACTCTCGGGGCCGCCCGGGAGAGACCCAGTACTTC
-	TRBJ2-5	-	TRBV7-8	CASSLDGAGIATQYF	TGTGCCAGCAGCCTAGATGGGGCAGGGATTGCGACCCAGTACTTC
-	TRBJ2-1	TRBD2	TRBV27	CASSSHLAAYNEQFF	TGTGCCAGCAGTTCTCACCTAGCGGCCTACAATGAGCAGTTCTTC
-	TRBJ2-3	TRBD1	TRBV6-4	CASSVTGDSDTQYF	TGTGCCAGCAGTGTAACAGGGGATTCAGATACGCAGTATTTT
-	TRBJ2-3	-	TRBV12-3/TRBV12-4	CASSGSTDTQYF	TGTGCCAGCAGCGGGAGCACAGATACGCAGTATTTT
-	TRBJ1-1	-	TRBV7-9	CASSFTDTEAFF	TGTGCCAGCAGCTTCACCGACACTGAAGCTTTCTTT
once	TRBJ1-2	-	TRBV13	CASSEGRNYGYTF	TGTGCCAGCAGCGAAGGACGGAACTATGGCTACACCTTC
-	TRBJ2-1	-	TRBV3-1	CASSSPLEGLWNEQFF	TGTGCCAGCAGCTCTCCTCTGGAGGGCCTCTGGAATGAGCAGTTCTTC
-	TRBJ2-1	-	TRBV29-1	CSVVVDEQFF	TGCAGCGTTGTCGTCGATGAGCAGTTCTTC
-	TRBJ2-7	-	TRBV12-3/TRBV12-4	CASSLGGPADF	TGTGCCAGCAGTTTAGGGGGCCCAGCGGACTTC
once	TRBJ2-5	TRBD1	TRBV9	CASSRQGGRVGETQYF	TGTGCCAGCTCCAGACAGGGGGGCCGGGTAGGAGAGACCCAGTACTTC
-	TRBJ2-1	-	TRBV4-2	CASSQEGGAAYNEQFF	TGTGCCAGCAGCCAAGAGGGCGGGGCCGCCTACAATGAGCAGTTCTTC
-	TRBJ2-2	-	TRBV7-9	CASSLGGPDTGELFF	TGTGCCAGCAGCTTAGGGGGGCCCGACACCGGGGAGCTGTTTTTT
-	TRBJ1-6	TRBD1	TRBV5-5	CASSGQGYDSPLHF	TGTGCCAGCAGTGGACAGGGATATGATTCACCCCTCCACTTT
-	TRBJ2-6	-	TRBV4-2	CASSQEGTIQSLSGANVLTF	TGTGCCAGCAGCCAAGAAGGCACGATCCAGAGCCTCTCTGGGGCCAACGTCCTGACTTTC
-	TRBJ2-2	-	TRBV12-3/TRBV12-4	CASSFPGGTPPGELFF	TGTGCCAGCAGTTTCCCTGGTGGGACCCCCCCAGGGGAGCTGTTTTTT
-	TRBJ1-3	-	TRBV12-3/TRBV12-4	CASSSPQVGNTIYF	TGTGCCAGCAGTTCACCCCAAGTTGGAAACACCATATATTTT
-	TRBJ1-5	-	TRBV5-6	CASSLGGPAQPQHF	TGTGCCAGCAGCTTAGGGGGGCCCGCACAGCCCCAGCATTTT